This TCR beta chain was recorded in a study of blood T cell repertoires in COVID-19. Study-wide background: The United States, Italy and Spain were the sources of the acute and convalescent COVID-19 samples.

Source study methods: How many nucleated cells were present was estimated from reference gene primer amplification. Assay: immunoSEQ multiplex PCR; the TCRdb copy retains only in-frame clones and omits some. D and trimming were read from the DNA, whereas the V and J calls and clone size are those reported in that table. The table includes about 670,000 clones, around 90% detected once. Trimming cost V 5 bases and J 1 base, with 14 bases left between them. The CDR3 consists of 16 residues. Germline CDR1 reads MNHEY; CDR2 reads SMNVEV (reference sequence). The sequenced material came from peripheral blood. The J gene is TRBJ2-2, the V gene TRBV27; the D gene is possibly TRBD1 (6 bases). The source of this sequence is a young woman with acute or convalescent COVID-19. The CDR3 here is CASSPLDSLNTGELFF. In nucleotides, the CDR3 is TGTGCCAGCAGTCCCCTGGACAGCCTGAACACCGGGGAGCTGTTTTTT.